This TCR beta chain was identified during a study of spatial heterogeneity in lung cancer. The overall study: Within tumor regions, the number of TCR transcripts tracked closely with a T cell module score obtained from matched bulk RNA-seq. Study results and caveats: The number of expanded tumor alpha and beta chains correlated with mutation number.

J was trimmed by 5 bases and V by 1 base; bases with no gene match: 1. This CDR3 spans 14 amino acids. CDR1 and CDR2 (germline): GTSNPN, SVGIG (reference sequence). A distinct unique molecular identifier was carried by each TCR cDNA molecule. From the 5' RACE reads, TCRdb called clonotypes with MiXCR, one entry per CDR3 protein. This table has roughly 5,300 distinct CDR3 sequences, around 7.7% appearing once. Sample time point: sample taken at primary tumor resection. Whole RNA came from tumor, nontumor lung or frozen PBMC and was sequenced without being sorted. Only a few counts were recorded for this clonotype. What it recognizes is unknown.

The source was lung tumor tissue, collected at surgery. The chain employs TRBV30 and TRBJ1-6, with 8 bases aligning to TRBD1. This sequence was found in a female donor with early-stage non-small cell lung cancer. This chain's CDR3 is CAWSEGQDNSPLHF. Written as DNA, the CDR3 is TGTGCCTGGAGTGAGGGACAGGATAATTCACCCCTCCACTTT.